Sequencing of this T cell receptor (beta chain) was carried out in a study of T-cell reconstitution after alpha-beta-depleted transplantation in children. In its sample, this clonotype was seen a few times. V was cut by 6 bases and J by 4 bases, with 12 bases left in between. CDR3 length: 13 residues. TCRbeta library construction was performed incorporating unique molecular identifiers. Using its own MiXCR run on the PCR reads, TCRdb lists one record per CDR3 protein. The table shows 400,000 to 500,000 distinct CDR3 sequences, with approximately 11% occurring only once. Sample: PBMCs from the stem cell graft donor, taken from the stem cell graft. This TCR came from a human donor who donated a stem cell graft to a child with acute myeloid leukemia. The chain carries TRBV12-3 or TRBV12-4 and TRBJ1-2; tentative D call: TRBD1 (6 bases). The CDR3: CASSPGASYGYTF. CDR3 in DNA: TGTGCCAGCAGCCCGGGGGCCAGCTATGGCTACACCTTC.